The 27 T cell receptor beta chains below come from one sample, sequenced in a study of T cell changes during pregnancy in multiple sclerosis. Sequencing used immunoSEQ multiplex PCR; TCRdb keeps in-frame clones, though not all of them. The data show about 40,000 clones, with 70% to 90% seen just once and under 0.7% held by the top ten. This material consisted of CD4+ T cells from peripheral blood mononuclear cells, taken before pregnancy. These TCRs come from a female donor with multiple sclerosis, enrolled in a pregnancy study.

The chain joins TRBV9 to TRBJ2-3; 7 positions match TRBD2. Germline V gene lookup returns CDR1 SGDLS and CDR2 YYNGEE. CDR3 size: 14 residues. The ends lost 4 bases at V and 2 bases at J; junction bases unmatched: 4. This chain's CDR3 is CASSWDYNTDTQYF. In DNA form, the CDR3 reads TGTGCCAGCAGCTGGGACTATAACACAGATACGCAGTATTTT.

This rearrangement joins TRBV7-2 to TRBJ2-3, with D maybe TRBD1 (7 bases). The CDR3 runs 14 residues. Germline V gene lookup returns CDR1 SGHTA and CDR2 FQGNSA. V lost 8 bases and J lost 4, with 16 bases in between. The chain's CDR3 is CASGQGGGADTQYF. CDR3 bases: TGTGCCAGCGGTCAGGGGGGCGGCGCAGATACGCAGTATTTT.

This clone has only one observation. V and J are TRBV15 and TRBJ2-1, with D perhaps TRBD2 (5 bases). Germline lookup yields CDR1 LNHNV and CDR2 YYDKDF (reference sequence). V dropped 1 base and J dropped 3 bases, with 13 bases sitting between them. This CDR3 has 16 amino acids. The CDR3 DNA sequence: TGTGCCACCAGCAGAGCCGGGGAGTCGCGCTACAATGAGCAGTTCTTC. Protein: CATSRAGESRYNEQFF.

The chain joins TRBV18 to TRBJ1-1; 10 nucleotides line up with TRBD1. The CDR3 sequence is 14 residues long. Germline CDR1 reads KGHSH; CDR2 reads LQKENI. Trimming cost V 5 bases and J 5 bases; bases outside gene matches: 5. The CDR3 nucleotides read TGTGCCAGCTCATCCTGGACAGGGGGGACTGAAGCTTTCTTT. It codes for CASSSWTGGTEAFF. Full variable domain (remainder filled in from reference TRBV18 and TRBJ1-1): NAGVMQNPRHLVRRRGQEARLRCSPMKGHSHVYWYRQLPEEGLKFMVYLQKENIIDESGMPKERFSAEFPKEGPSILRIQQVVRGDSAAYFCASSSWTGGTEAFFGQGTRLTVV.

The chain is built from TRBV2 and TRBJ1-6; 8 bases are shared with TRBD1. Per germline, CDR1 SNHLY and CDR2 FYNNEI. This CDR3 is built from 13 residues. V gave up 8 bases and J gave up 12 bases; unmatched junction bases: 9. For the CDR3, the DNA is TGTGCCAGCCGGACAGGGAGGGTCTTACCCCTCCACTTT. Amino acids: CASRTGRVLPLHF.

This chain joins TRBV9 and TRBJ2-7, with 8 positions matching TRBD2. CDR3 size: 17 residues. V lost 4 bases, J lost 1 base, and 13 bases stayed unmatched. Per germline, CDR1 SGDLS and CDR2 YYNGEE. The CDR3 reads CASSLRGASGPSYEQYF. The CDR3 nucleotides read TGTGCCAGCAGCTTAAGGGGGGCTAGCGGGCCTTCCTACGAGCAGTACTTC. Together with reference TRBV9 and TRBJ2-7, the CDR3 gives the full variable domain: DSGVTQTPKHLITATGQRVTLRCSPRSGDLSVYWYQQSLDQGLQFLIQYYNGEERAKGNILERFSAQQFPDLHSELNLSSLELGDSALYFCASSLRGASGPSYEQYFGPGTRLTVT.

The chain uses TRBV11-3 and TRBJ2-1; 11 positions match TRBD2. The length of the CDR3 is 15 residues. V shed 5 bases and J 6 bases; nucleotides not matched to a gene: 6. Per germline, CDR1 SGHNT and CDR2 YENEEA. CDR3 bases: TGTGCCAGCAGCGCCACTAGCGGGGGTAGCAATGAGCAGTTCTTC. Translation gives CASSATSGGSNEQFF.

This chain connects TRBV5-1 to TRBJ2-7; maybe TRBD1 (5 bases). V lost 3 bases to trimming and J lost 5 bases, with 15 bases between them. The CDR3 consists of 14 residues. Germline CDR1 is SGHRS and CDR2 is YFSETQ. CDR3 amino acids: CASSSKTGSHEQYF. DNA for the CDR3: TGCGCCAGCAGCTCAAAAACAGGTTCCCACGAGCAGTACTTC.

This clone appeared a few times. The J gene is TRBJ1-5, the V gene TRBV19; D might be TRBD1 (6 bases). From germline, CDR1 is LNHDA and CDR2 SQIVND (reference sequence). This CDR3 comprises 14 residues. Between the trimmed V and J ends, which lost 1 base and 4 bases, there was a span of 8 bases. Here the CDR3 reads CASSIVRGNQPQHF. In DNA, the CDR3 is TGTGCCAGTAGTATAGTAAGGGGGAATCAGCCCCAGCATTTT.

The chain employs TRBV5-5 and TRBJ1-3, with D maybe TRBD1 (5 bases). The CDR3 is 15 residues long. V dropped 3 bases and J dropped 4 bases, with 14 bases sitting between them. Germline-derived CDR1 and CDR2 are SGHKS and YYEKEE (reference sequence). CDR3 nucleotide sequence: TGTGCCAGCAGCTCGGACGCCGGGGGGGGAAACACCATATATTTT. Its translation is CASSSDAGGGNTIYF.

The V gene is TRBV18, the J gene TRBJ1-2; D not certain. This CDR3 region has 16 residues. Trimming took off 1 base at V and 4 bases at J, with 16 bases between the two ends. Germline CDR1 KGHSH, CDR2 LQKENI. CDR3: CASSPQVGGSLYGYTF. In DNA form, the CDR3 reads TGTGCCAGCTCACCACAGGTCGGCGGTTCACTCTATGGCTACACCTTC.

This rearrangement joins TRBV9 to TRBJ2-2; a weak D match, TRBD1 (5 bases). V was shortened by 4 bases and J by 6 bases, with 13 bases between the two germline ends. The CDR3 spans 14 residues. Germline-derived CDR1 and CDR2 are SGDLS and YYNGEE. The CDR3 DNA is TGTGCCAGCAGCACAGCACAGGCGGCCGGGGAGCTGTTTTTT. Amino acid sequence: CASSTAQAAGELFF. The complete variable domain, with remaining parts taken from reference TRBV9 and TRBJ2-2, reads DSGVTQTPKHLITATGQRVTLRCSPRSGDLSVYWYQQSLDQGLQFLIQYYNGEERAKGNILERFSAQQFPDLHSELNLSSLELGDSALYFCASSTAQAAGELFFGEGSRLTVL.

This clone came up a few times. The CDR3 nucleotides read TGTGCCATCAGTGGGGACTGGAATTCACCCCTCCACTTT. As protein: CAISGDWNSPLHF. This sequence joins TRBV10-3 and TRBJ1-6; weak D call: TRBD1 (5 bases). Trimming removed 4 bases from V and 7 bases from J, with 8 bases in between. Per the germline V gene, CDR1 is ENHRY and CDR2 is SYGVKD. The CDR3 is made up of 13 amino acids.

J is TRBJ1-5 and V is TRBV4-1; no reliable D call. Trimming stripped 0 bases from V and 6 bases from J, with 15 bases between. Per germline, CDR1 MGHRA and CDR2 YSYEKL. The CDR3 totals 16 residues. In DNA form, the CDR3 reads TGCGCCAGCAGCCAAGATCCCCTGGGCGATGGTCAGCCCCAGCATTTT. This gives the protein CASSQDPLGDGQPQHF.

The chain employs TRBV2 and TRBJ2-5, with D possibly being TRBD1 (6 bases). This CDR3 has 14 residues. V lost 6 bases, J lost 5 bases, and 16 bases lay in between. Germline CDR1 is SNHLY and CDR2 is FYNNEI. This chain's CDR3 is CASRPETGWETQYF. DNA for the CDR3: TGTGCCAGCAGACCCGAGACAGGCTGGGAGACCCAGTACTTC. Combining the CDR3 with reference TRBV2 and TRBJ2-5 gives the whole variable domain EPEVTQTPSHQVTQMGQEVILRCVPISNHLYFYWYRQILGQKVEFLVSFYNNEISEKSEIFDDQFSVERPDGSNFTLKIRSTKLEDSAMYFCASRPETGWETQYFGPGTRLLVL.

The chain uses TRBV5-4 and TRBJ1-1; no reliable D call. Germline-derived CDR1 and CDR2 are SGHNT and YYREEE (reference sequence). Between the trimmed V and J ends, which lost 4 bases and 0 bases, there was a span of 13 bases. This CDR3 has 15 residues. The CDR3 loop is CASSRGREMNTEAFF. CDR3 bases: TGTGCCAGCAGCAGAGGACGGGAGATGAACACTGAAGCTTTCTTT.

This chain joins TRBV4-1 and TRBJ2-3; D is possibly TRBD1 (8 bases). Germline CDR1 and CDR2: MGHRA and YSYEKL. CDR3 length: 20 residues. Trimming took off 4 bases at V and 4 bases at J, with 30 bases between the two ends. The CDR3 here is CASSPPPGQDRGAPPDTQYF. In DNA form, the CDR3 reads TGCGCCAGCAGCCCACCACCGGGACAGGACCGGGGGGCTCCACCAGATACGCAGTATTTT.

The V gene is TRBV10-1, the J gene TRBJ2-7, with 7 nucleotides matching TRBD1. J lost 3 bases, V lost 4 bases, and 12 bases had no gene match. The CDR3 is 16 amino acids. CDR1 WNHNN and CDR2 SYGVQD come from the germline V gene (reference sequence). The CDR3 DNA sequence: TGCGCCAGCAGTGGGATGGGCAACAGGGGAAGCTACGAGCAGTACTTC. It translates to CASSGMGNRGSYEQYF.

This clone is a singleton in its sample. The V and J genes are TRBV12-1 and TRBJ2-1; TRBD2 reflects the table's D call only, with no check against the DNA. TRBV12-1 is labeled a pseudogene. The CDR3 has 15 residues. In DNA, the CDR3 is TGTGCCAGCAGCCCTCGGACTAGCTCCTACAATGAGCAGTTCTTC. This sequence encodes CASSPRTSSYNEQFF.

The gene calls are TRBV7-2 and TRBJ1-1; D gene ambiguous. Germline loops: CDR1 SGHTA, CDR2 FQGNSA. V was clipped by 2 bases and J by 1 base, with 5 bases between them. CDR3 length: 13 residues. The CDR3 region has the DNA TGTGCCAGCAGCTTAACCGGGAACACTGAAGCTTTCTTT. Its protein is CASSLTGNTEAFF.

The CDR3 here is CASGGGAGEETQYF. The CDR3 DNA reads as TGCGCCAGCGGAGGGGGAGCGGGGGAAGAGACCCAGTACTTC. This rearrangement joins TRBV5-1 to TRBJ2-5, with 8 bases matching TRBD2. The CDR3 spans 14 residues. Germline-derived CDR1 and CDR2 are SGHRS and YFSETQ. The V gene end was trimmed by 7 bases and the J gene end by 3 bases; junction bases not matched to a gene: 8.

This clone came up a few times. V gene TRBV4-2 combines with J gene TRBJ1-1; D remains unclear. V was clipped by 0 bases and J by 5 bases, with 13 bases between them. CDR1 is LGHNA, CDR2 YNFKEQ, per germline. CDR3 length: 15 residues. CDR3 amino acids: CASSQDLSQRTEAFF. The CDR3 bases are TGTGCCAGCAGCCAAGATCTCTCGCAGAGGACTGAAGCTTTCTTT.

This chain joins TRBV7-9 and TRBJ2-5; D not certain. Germline V gene sequence: CDR1 SEHNR, CDR2 FQNEAQ (reference sequence). This CDR3 region has 12 residues. The V gene lost 1 base and the J gene lost 4 bases, with 4 bases spanning the gap. The DNA of the CDR3 is TGTGCCAGCAGCTTAGTAGCAGAGACCCAGTACTTC. Its translation: CASSLVAETQYF.

This chain uses TRBV11-3 with TRBJ2-1; 9 nucleotides line up with TRBD2. Trimming removed 5 bases from V and 8 bases from J; junction bases left unmatched: 4. The CDR3 runs to 13 residues. The germline V gene has CDR1 SGHNT and CDR2 YENEEA. CDR3 in DNA: TGTGCCAGCAGCCTGGGACTAGCCCATGAGCAGTTCTTC. Protein product: CASSLGLAHEQFF.

V and J are TRBV7-2 and TRBJ2-2; 10 bases fit TRBD2. This CDR3 is 13 amino acids long. Germline V gene lookup returns CDR1 SGHTA and CDR2 FQGNSA. The V gene end was trimmed by 8 bases and the J gene end by 6 bases; junction bases not matched to a gene: 3. This chain's CDR3 is CASGLADAGELFF. DNA for the CDR3: TGTGCCAGCGGACTAGCGGATGCCGGGGAGCTGTTTTTT.

This clone was seen more than once but under ten times. The chain couples TRBV4-3 to TRBJ1-2, with TRBD1 matching over 7 bases. Trimming removed 4 bases from V and 2 bases from J; junction bases left unmatched: 10. CDR3 length: 16 amino acids. The germline V gene encodes CDR1 LGHNA and CDR2 YSLEER. The CDR3 DNA reads TGCGCCAGCAGCCCGGAACCCGGGACAGCCAACTATGGCTACACCTTC. Protein product: CASSPEPGTANYGYTF.

The J gene is TRBJ2-3, the V gene TRBV10-3, with D perhaps matching TRBD2 (7 bases). CDR1 is ENHRY and CDR2 is SYGVKD in the germline V gene. The length of the CDR3 is 16 residues. V lost 2 bases and J 5 bases, leaving 17 bases between the germline ends. The CDR3 reads CAISEGGRGPGDTQYF. Here the CDR3 DNA reads TGTGCCATCAGTGAGGGCGGGCGGGGGCCCGGAGATACGCAGTATTTT.